This T cell receptor beta chain was identified in a study of blood T cell repertoires in COVID-19. Study-level information: T cells, B-cell-depleted T cells, or PBMCs supplied cDNA or gDNA.

Per the germline V gene, CDR1 is SEHNR and CDR2 is FQNEAQ (reference sequence). Losses at the gene ends were 5 bases for V and 3 bases for J; bases not matched to a gene: 7. The CDR3 has 14 residues. This clone has only one observation. The assay was immunoSEQ multiplex PCR, and TCRdb's table has in-frame clones only and misses some. The data contain a few hundred thousand clones, nearly 90% of them singletons. The sequence was collected from a woman aged 25-40 years who had recovered from COVID-19. The source material was PBMCs or T cells enriched from blood (not recorded which). The chain couples TRBV7-9 to TRBJ2-7; TRBD1 matches 7 bases. CDR3 bases: TGTGCCAGCAGCCCGGGACAGTCGGACTACGAGCAGTACTTC. Translating gives CASSPGQSDYEQYF.